The 23 T cell receptor beta chains reported below all come from one sample, sequenced in a study of cytomegalovirus exposure and HLA in healthy donors. Generated by immunoSEQ multiplex PCR, the TCRdb table keeps only in-frame clones and is missing some. The sample holds 150,000 or so clones, just under 90% seen once. Sequenced material: PBMCs. The receptor source for this set is a woman under 40 in good health and CMV-seropositive.

The chain employs TRBV6-5 and TRBJ2-5, with 7 bases that match TRBD1. Unmatched junction bases numbered 6, after V lost 6 bases and J lost 5 bases. Germline loops: CDR1 MNHEY, CDR2 SVGAGI. CDR3 length equals 13 residues. The CDR3 sequence: CASRTGRWETQYF. The CDR3 DNA follows: TGTGCCAGCAGGACAGGGAGATGGGAGACCCAGTACTTC.

The chain has TRBV4-2 and TRBJ1-6; D call uncertain. The CDR3 contains 14 residues. From germline, CDR1 is LGHNA and CDR2 YNFKEQ. V lost 4 bases and J 10 bases, leaving 14 bases between the germline ends. CDR3 in amino acids: CASSRDGDRSPLHF. In DNA form, the CDR3 reads TGTGCCAGCAGCCGCGACGGGGATCGGTCACCCCTCCACTTT.

This clone was counted a single time. This chain connects TRBV5-1 to TRBJ2-7; 12 bases line up with TRBD2. The germline gives CDR1 SGHRS, CDR2 YFSETQ. The CDR3 loop spans 18 amino acids. V shed 3 bases and J 2 bases; nucleotides not matched to a gene: 12. This chain's CDR3 is CASSYGLWSSGRAYEQYF. Here the CDR3 DNA reads TGCGCCAGCAGCTATGGGCTATGGTCTAGCGGGAGGGCCTACGAGCAGTACTTC.

This clone was seen just once. J is TRBJ1-2 and V is TRBV10-2; D is uncertain. Trimming took off 6 bases at V and 2 bases at J, with 10 bases between the two ends. From germline, CDR1 is WSHSY and CDR2 SAAADI. The CDR3 consists of 13 residues. For the CDR3, the DNA is TGCGCCAGCAGCGTCGGTCGGAACTATGGCTACACCTTC. Translating it yields CASSVGRNYGYTF.

The chain uses TRBV6-4 and TRBJ2-1; 10 positions match TRBD2. The CDR3 is 15 residues long. J gave up 1 base and V 4 bases, and 1 base lay outside the gene matches. CDR1 and CDR2 from the germline V gene are MRHNA and SNTAGT. In DNA form, the CDR3 reads TGTGCCAGCAGTGTAGCGGGAGGTTCCTACAATGAGCAGTTCTTC. This sequence encodes CASSVAGGSYNEQFF.

The CDR3 sequence: CASSLMRGGQETQYF. The CDR3 DNA sequence: TGCGCCAGCAGCTTGATGCGGGGGGGCCAGGAGACCCAGTACTTC. This chain connects TRBV5-1 to TRBJ2-5; 9 bases are a match to TRBD2. Germline V lookup: CDR1 SGHRS, CDR2 YFSETQ. The CDR3 is made up of 15 amino acids. After removal of 1 base from V and 5 bases from J, the junction contained 6 bases not matched to a gene. The full variable domain, with the rest looked up from reference TRBV5-1 and TRBJ2-5, is KAGVTQTPRYLIKTRGQQVTLSCSPISGHRSVSWYQQTPGQGLQFLFEYFSETQRNKGNFPGRFSGRQFSNSRSEMNVSTLELGDSALYLCASSLMRGGQETQYFGPGTRLLVL.

The chain combines TRBV4-1 with TRBJ2-4; no reliable D call. Germline V gene lookup returns CDR1 MGHRA and CDR2 YSYEKL. Trimming removed 0 bases from V and 8 bases from J, with 8 bases in between. CDR3 length equals 13 residues. CDR3 nucleotide sequence: TGCGCCAGCAGCCAAGATCTAACTCACATTCAGTACTTC. It translates to CASSQDLTHIQYF.

The chain joins TRBV5-1 to TRBJ2-6; D gene ambiguous. The CDR3 is made up of 13 amino acids. Germline assignment: CDR1 SGHRS and CDR2 YFSETQ. V was cut by 2 bases and J by 8 bases, with 8 bases left in between. CDR3 loop: CASSLQPSNVLTF. In DNA form, the CDR3 reads TGCGCCAGCAGCTTACAGCCCTCCAACGTCCTGACTTTC.

This clone showed up just a few times. The chain carries TRBV5-4 and TRBJ2-5, with a possible D match to TRBD2 (6 bases). V was clipped by 4 bases and J by 5 bases, with 18 bases between them. The CDR3 sequence is 15 residues long. Germline V gene sequence: CDR1 SGHNT, CDR2 YYREEE (reference sequence). Here the CDR3 reads CASSPAEAGRETQYF. The CDR3 region has the DNA TGTGCCAGCAGCCCGGCGGAGGCGGGAAGGGAGACCCAGTACTTC.

The chain carries TRBV6-5 and TRBJ1-4; TRBD1 agrees at 7 bases. The CDR3 spans 15 residues. V lost 5 bases and J lost 8; bases outside the gene matches: 11. From germline, CDR1 is MNHEY and CDR2 SVGAGI. Here the CDR3 reads CASSTRTGGKEKLFF. CDR3 nucleotides: TGTGCCAGCAGTACCCGGACAGGAGGGAAGGAAAAACTGTTTTTT.

The chain has TRBV5-1 and TRBJ2-2, with D possibly being TRBD2 (6 bases). Germline CDR1 and CDR2: SGHRS and YFSETQ. V was trimmed by 7 bases and J by 6 bases, leaving 10 bases between them. The CDR3 length is 12 residues. CDR3 sequence: CASGWGAGELFF. As DNA, the CDR3 is TGCGCCAGCGGATGGGGGGCCGGGGAGCTGTTTTTT.

The chain joins TRBV29-1 to TRBJ1-2; D gene uncertain. V shed 7 bases and J shed 7 bases, with 16 bases lying between them. Germline V gene sequence: CDR1 SQVTM, CDR2 ANQGSEA. There are 12 residues in the CDR3. The CDR3, as DNA: TGCAGCGCTACGGAGGCGAAGTCTGGCTACACCTTC. Translated: CSATEAKSGYTF.

The CDR3 sequence is CASSLAGAGTGELFF. As DNA, the CDR3 is TGTGCCAGCAGCCTAGCGGGAGCGGGCACCGGGGAGCTGTTTTTT. The V and J genes are TRBV5-4 and TRBJ2-2; 10 bases map to TRBD2. Germline V gives CDR1 SGHNT, CDR2 YYREEE (reference sequence). Losses at the gene ends were 4 bases for V and 4 bases for J; bases not matched to a gene: 4. The CDR3 is 15 residues long.

V is TRBV7-9 and J is TRBJ1-4; the D is unclear. V was pared by 2 bases and J by 8 bases, with 18 bases between. The CDR3 is made up of 16 amino acids. Germline V CDR1 and CDR2: SEHNR, FQNEAQ (reference sequence). The CDR3 here is CASSLTIGNANEKLFF. DNA of the CDR3: TGTGCCAGCAGCTTAACGATCGGGAACGCGAACGAAAAACTGTTTTTT.

The V call is TRBV4-2, the J call TRBJ2-7; TRBD2 agrees at 10 bases. The V and J ends lost 3 bases and 3 bases, in that order; junction bases with no gene match: 5. Germline V gene lookup returns CDR1 LGHNA and CDR2 YNFKEQ. This CDR3 is built from 15 residues. CDR3 region: CASSQNSGGSYEQYF. In DNA, the CDR3 is TGTGCCAGCAGCCAGAATAGCGGGGGGAGCTACGAGCAGTACTTC.

The chain combines TRBV9 with TRBJ2-1, with a tentative D call TRBD1 (6 bases). Trimming stripped 2 bases from V and 7 bases from J, with 22 bases between. The germline CDR1 and CDR2 sequences are SGDLS and YYNGEE. The CDR3 totals 17 residues. The CDR3: CASSVSLGQTTINEQFF. DNA for the CDR3: TGTGCCAGCAGCGTTTCCCTCGGACAGACCACCATAAATGAGCAGTTCTTC.

The rearrangement links TRBV5-1 to TRBJ2-5, with 7 bases fitting TRBD1. CDR1 and CDR2 from the germline V gene are SGHRS and YFSETQ. Trimming removed 4 bases from V and 5 bases from J; junction bases left unmatched: 5. This CDR3 has 13 amino acids. CDR3 nucleotides: TGCGCCAGCAGCCCAGGGGGAAAGGAGACCCAGTACTTC. Translated: CASSPGGKETQYF.

The rearrangement uses TRBV28 and TRBJ1-5; 10 positions agree with TRBD1. V gave up 4 bases and J gave up 7 bases; unmatched junction bases: 4. The CDR3 extends over 14 amino acids. Germline loops: CDR1 MDHEN, CDR2 SYDVKM. The CDR3 reads CASSSTGGGQPQHF. The DNA for the CDR3 is TGTGCCAGCAGTTCGACAGGGGGCGGACAGCCCCAGCATTTT.

This clone was seen a single time. The rearrangement links TRBV23-1 to TRBJ1-6, with a tentative D call TRBD1 (5 bases). TRBV23-1 is an ORF, and what it does is uncertain. V lost 8 bases, J lost 9 bases, and 8 bases lay in between. This CDR3 is 11 amino acids long. CDR3 in amino acids: CASAGGSPLHF. CDR3 DNA: TGCGCCAGCGCCGGGGGTTCACCCCTCCACTTT.

The CDR3 nucleotides read TGCGCCAGCAGTGAGGCCACAGGGTCCACCGGGGAGCTGTTTTTT. Translation: CASSEATGSTGELFF. The V and J genes are TRBV10-2 and TRBJ2-2, with D maybe TRBD1 (6 bases). There are 15 residues in the CDR3. V was clipped by 2 bases and J by 4 bases, with 11 bases between them. Germline loops: CDR1 WSHSY, CDR2 SAAADI.

The chain is built from TRBV7-2 and TRBJ2-7, with D maybe TRBD1 (7 bases). Germline lookup yields CDR1 SGHTA and CDR2 FQGNSA. The CDR3 has 15 residues. Trimming removed 5 bases at V and 2 bases at J, with 16 bases between. The CDR3 region is CASSPRQGGTYEQYF. The CDR3 bases are TGTGCCAGCAGCCCAAGACAGGGCGGGACCTACGAGCAGTACTTC.

V usage is TRBV28 and J usage is TRBJ1-1; 8 bases fit TRBD1. Germline CDR1 MDHEN, CDR2 SYDVKM. After removal of 5 bases from V and 2 bases from J, the junction contained 16 bases not matched to a gene. The CDR3 consists of 18 residues. The CDR3 nucleotides are TGTGCCAGCAGTGGTTCCCTCAGGGGGCTTCTAGTAAACACTGAAGCTTTCTTT. This codes for CASSGSLRGLLVNTEAFF.

The chain has TRBV18 and TRBJ1-1, with a tentative D call TRBD1 (5 bases). Trimming shortened V by 3 bases and J by 3 bases, and 8 bases separated the two germline ends. The CDR3 totals 13 residues. Germline V CDR1 and CDR2: KGHSH, LQKENI. The chain's CDR3 is CASSPDTHTEAFF. CDR3 nucleotide sequence: TGTGCCAGCTCACCGGACACCCACACTGAAGCTTTCTTT.